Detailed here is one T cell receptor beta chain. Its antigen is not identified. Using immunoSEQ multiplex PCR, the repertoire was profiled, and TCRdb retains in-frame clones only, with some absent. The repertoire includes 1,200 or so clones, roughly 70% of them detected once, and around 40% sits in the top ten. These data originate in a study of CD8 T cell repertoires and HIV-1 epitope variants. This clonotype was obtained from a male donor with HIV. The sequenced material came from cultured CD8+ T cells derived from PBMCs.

The CDR3 loop is CASSQGTSGGSTDTQYF. As DNA, the CDR3 is TGCGCCAGCAGCCAGGGGACTAGCGGGGGAAGCACAGATACGCAGTATTTT. The V and J genes are TRBV4-1 and TRBJ2-3, with 14 positions matching TRBD2. The germline V gene has CDR1 MGHRA and CDR2 YSYEKL. The CDR3 contains 17 residues. V trimming: 3 bases; J trimming: 0 bases; junction bases outside the gene matches: 2.